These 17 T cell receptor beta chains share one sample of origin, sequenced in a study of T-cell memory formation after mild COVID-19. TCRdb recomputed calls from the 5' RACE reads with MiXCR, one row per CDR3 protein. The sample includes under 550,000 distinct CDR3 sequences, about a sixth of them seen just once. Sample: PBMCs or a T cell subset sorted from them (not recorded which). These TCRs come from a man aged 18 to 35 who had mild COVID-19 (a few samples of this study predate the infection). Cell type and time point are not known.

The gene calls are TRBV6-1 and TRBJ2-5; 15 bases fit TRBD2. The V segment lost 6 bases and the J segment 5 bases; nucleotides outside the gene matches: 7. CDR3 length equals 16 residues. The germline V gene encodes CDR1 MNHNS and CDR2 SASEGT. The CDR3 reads CASRGLAGGRWETQYF. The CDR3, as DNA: TGTGCCAGCAGGGGACTAGCGGGGGGCCGGTGGGAGACCCAGTACTTC.

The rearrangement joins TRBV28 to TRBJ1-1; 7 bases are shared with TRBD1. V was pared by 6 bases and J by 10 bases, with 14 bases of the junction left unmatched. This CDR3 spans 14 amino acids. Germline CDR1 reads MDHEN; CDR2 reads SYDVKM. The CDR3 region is CASSTPAGGQLAFF. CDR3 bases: TGTGCCAGCAGCACCCCGGCAGGGGGACAGTTAGCTTTCTTT.

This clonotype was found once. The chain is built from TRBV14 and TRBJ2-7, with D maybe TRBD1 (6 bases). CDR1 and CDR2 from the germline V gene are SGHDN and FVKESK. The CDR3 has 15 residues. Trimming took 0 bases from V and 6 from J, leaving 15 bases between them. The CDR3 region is CASSQDRQVVAEQYF. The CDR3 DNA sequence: TGTGCCAGCAGCCAAGACAGACAGGTGGTTGCCGAGCAGTACTTC.

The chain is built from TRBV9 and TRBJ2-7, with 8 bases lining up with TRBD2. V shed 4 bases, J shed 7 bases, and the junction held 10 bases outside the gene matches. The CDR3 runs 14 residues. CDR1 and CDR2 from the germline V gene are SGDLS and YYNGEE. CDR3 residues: CASSQEGLESEQYF. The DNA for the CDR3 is TGTGCCAGCAGCCAGGAGGGACTAGAGAGTGAGCAGTACTTC.

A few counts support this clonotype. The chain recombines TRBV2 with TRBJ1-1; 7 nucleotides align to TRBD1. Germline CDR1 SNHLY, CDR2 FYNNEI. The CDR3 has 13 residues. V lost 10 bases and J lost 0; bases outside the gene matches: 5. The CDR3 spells CATKGQMNTEAFF. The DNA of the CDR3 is TGTGCCACAAAGGGACAGATGAACACTGAAGCTTTCTTT.

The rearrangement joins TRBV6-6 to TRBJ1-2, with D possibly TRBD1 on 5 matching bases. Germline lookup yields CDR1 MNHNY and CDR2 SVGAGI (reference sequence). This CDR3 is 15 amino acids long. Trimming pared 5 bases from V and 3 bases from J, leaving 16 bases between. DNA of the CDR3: TGTGCCAGCAGTCATCGGACACCGCAACACTATGGCTACACCTTC. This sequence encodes CASSHRTPQHYGYTF.

This CDR3 is CASRDLGPLYEQYV. DNA for the CDR3: TGTGCCAGCAGGGATCTAGGGCCCCTCTACGAGCAGTACGTC. V and J are TRBV6-2 or TRBV6-3 and TRBJ2-7; D unclear. The CDR3 spans 14 residues. Trimming removed 6 bases at V and 3 bases at J, with 15 bases between. The germline CDR1 and CDR2 sequences are MNHEY and SVGEGT.

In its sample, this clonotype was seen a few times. The CDR3 nucleotides are TGTGCCAGCAGCTTAGAAAGGGGAGGGGAGACCCAGTACTTC. As protein: CASSLERGGETQYF. This chain joins TRBV11-2 and TRBJ2-5; 7 positions agree with TRBD2. CDR3 size: 14 residues. CDR1 is SGHAT, CDR2 FQNNGV, per germline. With V trimmed by 0 bases and J by 5 bases, 3 bases remained unmatched.

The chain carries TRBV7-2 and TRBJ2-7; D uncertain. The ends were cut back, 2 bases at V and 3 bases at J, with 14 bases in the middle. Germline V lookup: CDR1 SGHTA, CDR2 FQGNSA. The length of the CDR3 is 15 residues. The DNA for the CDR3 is TGTGCCAGCAGCTTAAGGTCGTCCTTGTTCTACGAGCAGTACTTC. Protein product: CASSLRSSLFYEQYF.

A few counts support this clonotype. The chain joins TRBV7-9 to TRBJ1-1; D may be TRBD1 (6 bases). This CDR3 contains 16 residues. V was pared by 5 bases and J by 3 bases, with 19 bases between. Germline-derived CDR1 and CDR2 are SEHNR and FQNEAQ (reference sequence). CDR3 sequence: CASSRWRGQMDTEAFF. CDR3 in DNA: TGTGCCAGCAGCCGTTGGCGGGGGCAGATGGACACTGAAGCTTTCTTT.

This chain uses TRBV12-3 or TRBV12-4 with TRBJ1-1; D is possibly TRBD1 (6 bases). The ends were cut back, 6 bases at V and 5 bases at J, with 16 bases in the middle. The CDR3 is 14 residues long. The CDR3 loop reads CASRPDRWGTEAFF. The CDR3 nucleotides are TGTGCCAGCAGACCTGACAGGTGGGGAACTGAAGCTTTCTTT.

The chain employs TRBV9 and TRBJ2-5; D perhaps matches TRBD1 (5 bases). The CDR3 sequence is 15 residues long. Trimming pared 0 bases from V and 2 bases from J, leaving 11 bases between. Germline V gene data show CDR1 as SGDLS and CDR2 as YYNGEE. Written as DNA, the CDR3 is TGTGCCAGCAGCGTAGGGGCAGGGCAACAAGAGACCCAGTACTTC. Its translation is CASSVGAGQQETQYF.

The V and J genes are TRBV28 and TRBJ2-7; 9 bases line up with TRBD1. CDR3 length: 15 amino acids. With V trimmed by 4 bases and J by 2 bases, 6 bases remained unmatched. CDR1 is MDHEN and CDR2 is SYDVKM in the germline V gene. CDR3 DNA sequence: TGTGCCAGCAGTTCCCCCGGGACAGGGACCTACGAGCAGTACGTC. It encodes CASSSPGTGTYEQYV.

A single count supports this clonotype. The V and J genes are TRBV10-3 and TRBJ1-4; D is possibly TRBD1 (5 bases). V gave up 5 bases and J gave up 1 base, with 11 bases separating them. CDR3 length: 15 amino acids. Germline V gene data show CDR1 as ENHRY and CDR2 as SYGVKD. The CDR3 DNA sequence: TGTGCCATCAGTCCCTCGAGGGGAACTAATGAAAAACTGTTTTTT. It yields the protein CAISPSRGTNEKLFF.

The CDR3 DNA follows: TGTGCCAGCAGTCCACAGGGTTCTACCTACGAGCAGTACTTC. It is translated as CASSPQGSTYEQYF. The J gene is TRBJ2-7, the V gene TRBV12-3 or TRBV12-4; maybe TRBD1 (6 bases). V was trimmed by 5 bases and J by 2 bases, leaving 13 bases between them. The CDR3 has 14 amino acids.

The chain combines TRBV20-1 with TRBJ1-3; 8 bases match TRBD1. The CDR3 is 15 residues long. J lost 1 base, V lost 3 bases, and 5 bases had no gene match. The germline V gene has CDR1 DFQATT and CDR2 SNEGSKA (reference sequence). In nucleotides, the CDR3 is TGCAGTGCTAGGGACAGGGCGAGATCTGGAAACACCATATATTTT. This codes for CSARDRARSGNTIYF.

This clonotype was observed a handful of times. The DNA for the CDR3 is TGCAGCGGAGGGGCGGGGTGGGGGATGAACACTGAAGCTTTCTTT. Its translation: CSGGAGWGMNTEAFF. V and J are TRBV29-1 and TRBJ1-1; D may be TRBD1 (5 bases). The CDR3 runs to 15 residues. The germline gives CDR1 SQVTM, CDR2 ANQGSEA. V was clipped by 7 bases and J by 0 bases, with 18 bases between them.